The rows below give T cell receptor beta chains drawn from one sample of a study of blood T cell repertoires in COVID-19. Measured with immunoSEQ multiplex PCR; TCRdb has only the in-frame clones, and not every one. The sample contains tens of thousands of clones, approximately 84% of which appear only once. The sample taken for sequencing was peripheral blood. The receptors were gathered from a human donor in a cohort sampled during active COVID-19. CDR3s include the opening cysteine and the closing phenylalanine or tryptophan. D genes are given only for firm matches. Only part of the rows carry a size: once, few, many, or a class if the clone is expanded.

TRBV11-2,TRBJ2-1,17,TRBD2,-,TGTGCCAGCAGCCCACTAGCGGGGGAATATCAGGGCGATGAGCAGTTCTTC,CASSPLAGEYQGDEQFF
TRBV5-5,TRBJ2-3,16,-,-,TGTGCCAGCAGCGGGGAGGCTCTAGCCCCCACAGATACGCAGTATTTT,CASSGEALAPTDTQYF
TRBV9,TRBJ2-5,16,TRBD2,-,TGTGCCAGCAGCGTAGGTCAGACTAGCGGGGTAGAGACCCAGTACTTC,CASSVGQTSGVETQYF
TRBV10-3,TRBJ1-2,13,-,-,TGTGCCATCAACCCTGGGGGCCACTATGGCTACACCTTC,CAINPGGHYGYTF
TRBV6-5,TRBJ1-2,11,-,once,TGTGCCAGCAGTCGTATCTATGGCTACACCTTC,CASSRIYGYTF
TRBV5-8,TRBJ1-5,16,TRBD1,-,TGTGCCAGCAGCTTATCGGACAGGGTGAGAGGTCAGCCCCAGCATTTT,CASSLSDRVRGQPQHF
TRBV5-1,TRBJ1-2,14,-,once,TGCGCCAGCAGCTTGGAACACCCGAACTATGGCTACACCTTC,CASSLEHPNYGYTF
TRBV28,TRBJ1-5,17,TRBD1,-,TGTGCCAGCAGTCCGACCCTCGGGACAGATAGCAATCAGCCCCAGCATTTT,CASSPTLGTDSNQPQHF
TRBV5-4,TRBJ1-1,16,-,-,TGTGCCAGCAGCTTGGCCGGGGGGGGACGGTGGACTGAAGCTTTCTTT,CASSLAGGGRWTEAFF
TRBV9,TRBJ2-7,14,TRBD1,-,TGTGCCAGCAGCGCCCACAGGGGCACCTACGAGCAGTACTTC,CASSAHRGTYEQYF
TRBV21-1,TRBJ1-3,14,-,-,TGTGCCAGCAGTGACAGGGTCTCTGGAAACACCATATATTTT,CASSDRVSGNTIYF
TRBV10-2,TRBJ2-1,15,-,-,TGCGCCAGCAGTGAGGATGGGGGGGCCGTGGATGAGCAGTTCTTC,CASSEDGGAVDEQFF
TRBV12-3/TRBV12-4,TRBJ1-1,13,-,-,TGTGCCAGCGGTCGGTTGAGAGGCACTGAAGCTTTCTTT,CASGRLRGTEAFF
TRBV5-8,TRBJ1-2,16,TRBD1,once,TGTGCCAGCGCCCCGCTGATATCAGGGGGCGGTGACGGCTACACCTTC,CASAPLISGGGDGYTF
TRBV5-1,TRBJ1-1,13,TRBD1,once,TGCGCCAGCTGGGGACAGGTTCGCACTGAAGCTTTCTTT,CASWGQVRTEAFF
TRBV4-1,TRBJ2-7,16,TRBD2,-,TGCGCCAGCAGCCAAGGGACCGGGACTAGGGCCTACGAGCAGTACTTC,CASSQGTGTRAYEQYF
TRBV5-1,TRBJ1-2,15,TRBD1,-,TGCGCCAGCAGCTTGGCAGACAGGGGTTACTATGGCTACACCTTC,CASSLADRGYYGYTF
TRBV5-6,TRBJ2-1,15,TRBD2,once,TGTGCCAGCAGCCAAAGCGCGGGGGGCTACAATGAGCAGTTCTTC,CASSQSAGGYNEQFF
TRBV10-3,TRBJ2-5,14,TRBD1,-,TGTGCCATCAGTGATGGGACAGCCCAAGAGACCCAGTACTTC,CAISDGTAQETQYF
TRBV5-8,TRBJ2-2,17,-,-,TGTGCCAGCAGCTTCACAAGACAAGCACTGAACACCGGGGAGCTGTTTTTT,CASSFTRQALNTGELFF
TRBV14,TRBJ1-2,14,TRBD1,-,TGTGCCAGCAGCCAGGTACAGGGGGCCGCTGGCTACACCTTC,CASSQVQGAAGYTF
TRBV19,TRBJ1-6,15,TRBD1,-,TGTGCCAGTAGGACCTGGACAGGGGGCTGGTCACCCCTCCACTTT,CASRTWTGGWSPLHF
TRBV13,TRBJ2-7,15,TRBD1,few,TGTGCCAGCAGCGCTGGGACAGATTCTTTCTACGAGCAGTACTTC,CASSAGTDSFYEQYF
TRBV11-3,TRBJ1-4,14,-,-,TGTGCCAGCAGCTTAGTGACAGAAGCTGAAAAACTGTTTTTT,CASSLVTEAEKLFF
TRBV5-1,TRBJ2-5,14,-,-,TGCGCCAGCAGCTCCGAGTGGGGCGGCGAGACCCAGTACTTC,CASSSEWGGETQYF
TRBV5-6,TRBJ1-3,16,TRBD1,-,TGTGCCAGCAGCACTCGGACAGGGAGTACTGGAAACACCATATATTTT,CASSTRTGSTGNTIYF
TRBV7-2,TRBJ2-3,16,TRBD2,-,TGTGCCAGCAGCTTAAACCGCGGGGGGGCAACAGATACGCAGTATTTT,CASSLNRGGATDTQYF
TRBV9,TRBJ1-6,17,-,-,TGTGCCAGCAGCGTAGGGGGAGGGAGCTCCTATAATTCACCCCTCCACTTT,CASSVGGGSSYNSPLHF
TRBV27,TRBJ1-2,13,TRBD1,-,TGTGCCAGCAGTTTCAGGGGGCTTGAGGGCTACACCTTC,CASSFRGLEGYTF
TRBV6-6,TRBJ2-3,15,-,-,TGTGCCAGCAGCCCGACACAACCCGGCACAGATACGCAGTATTTT,CASSPTQPGTDTQYF
TRBV24-1,TRBJ2-7,18,TRBD2,-,TGTGCCACCAGTGACGCTGGGACTAGCGGGGGGTATCCTGGCGAGCAGTACTTC,CATSDAGTSGGYPGEQYF
TRBV5-8,TRBJ1-5,13,-,-,TGTGCCAGCAGCTTCAGGGTAGGGCAGCCCCAGCATTTT,CASSFRVGQPQHF
TRBV5-1,TRBJ1-2,16,-,-,TGCGCCAGCAGCTTGGGGGGACAATTACCACGCTATGGCTACACCTTC,CASSLGGQLPRYGYTF
TRBV19,TRBJ2-1,14,TRBD2,-,TGTGCCAGTAGTATCCAGCGGGGGGGCTTTGAGCAGTTCTTC,CASSIQRGGFEQFF
TRBV7-3,TRBJ1-6,15,-,-,TGTGCCAGCAGCTTAGGGGCAGGGGTTGGTTCACCCCTCCACTTT,CASSLGAGVGSPLHF
TRBV15,TRBJ1-4,15,-,-,TGTGCCACCAGCAGCGCCGACAGCGTTAATGAAAAACTGTTTTTT,CATSSADSVNEKLFF
TRBV29-1,TRBJ1-2,14,TRBD1,-,TGCAGCGTTGATGACCGGGACAGAAACCATGGCTACACCTTC,CSVDDRDRNHGYTF
TRBV6-2/TRBV6-3,TRBJ1-2,10,-,few,TGTGCCAGCAGTTCACAAGGCTACACCTTC,CASSSQGYTF
TRBV28,TRBJ2-4,16,TRBD1,-,TGTGCCAGCAGTTCAGGGGGCGGAATGACCAAAAACATTCAGTACTTC,CASSSGGGMTKNIQYF
TRBV5-4,TRBJ1-2,15,TRBD1,-,TGTGCCAGCAGCTCGAGCCCCCGGACAGGGGACGGCTACACCTTC,CASSSSPRTGDGYTF
TRBV7-9,TRBJ1-2,16,-,-,TGTGCCAGCAGCTCGATCCATGGGGAGCCTAACTATGGCTACACCTTC,CASSSIHGEPNYGYTF
TRBV5-1,TRBJ2-3,16,TRBD1,-,TGCGCCAGCAGCGGCCGGGACAGGGCAGCGCCGGGTTCGCAGTATTTT,CASSGRDRAAPGSQYF
TRBV7-2,TRBJ2-1,16,TRBD1,-,TGTGCCAGCAGCGAAAGGGGGACAGGGGTATACAATGAGCAGTTCTTC,CASSERGTGVYNEQFF
TRBV27,TRBJ1-2,12,-,-,TGTGCCAGCAGTTTACGAGGGTATGGCTACACCTTC,CASSLRGYGYTF